This T cell receptor (beta chain) was observed in a study of shared clonotypes between healthy human individuals. Study-wide results and caveats: Despite large depth, sorted-subset datasets appeared incompletely sequenced. Naive subsets, compared against memory subsets, generally had larger estimated richness values.

On this clone itself: Its antigen is unidentified.

Naive CD8 cells were CD45RO-negative, positively selected for CCR7, excluding terminally differentiated effector memory CD45RA+ cells. Genomic DNA per cell subset filled all wells of several immunoSEQ plates. The table came from immunoSEQ multiplex PCR; TCRdb's copy has only in-frame clones and leaves some out. The profile shows about 2.2 million clones, 93% of them singletons. The sample consisted of naive CD8+ T cells from PBMCs. The clonotype was recovered from a man aged 18-30 years in good health. Some clones in this sample may be carry-over from other donors' samples.

The CDR3 spells CASSRSVEPVGEQFF. In DNA, the CDR3 is TGTGCCAGCAGTCGGTCCGTGGAGCCGGTTGGTGAGCAGTTCTTC. The genes are TRBV6-6 and TRBJ2-1; D is unresolved. This CDR3 has 15 residues. Trimming stripped 5 bases from V and 9 bases from J, with 20 bases between. Germline loops: CDR1 MNHNY, CDR2 SVGAGI (reference sequence).